The next 16 T cell receptor beta chains were all read from a single sample in a study of CD8 T cells in ankylosing spondylitis. TCRdb re-analysed the 5' RACE reads in MiXCR, keeping a single row per CDR3 protein. Of under 200,000 distinct CDR3 sequences listed, around a tenth are singletons. What was sequenced was blood, either unsorted or a sorted T cell fraction (not recorded which). The origin of the receptors is a female donor with ankylosing spondylitis or in good health (not recorded which).

The chain recombines TRBV7-3 with TRBJ2-1; D uncertain. CDR1 and CDR2 (germline): SGHTA, FQGTGA. This CDR3 comprises 16 residues. Trimming took 2 bases from V and 7 from J, leaving 18 bases between them. The CDR3 spells CASSLYSTPGTNEQFF. The CDR3 DNA sequence: TGTGCCAGCAGCTTATACTCAACCCCGGGTACTAATGAGCAGTTCTTC.

Only a few counts were recorded for this clonotype. The V gene is TRBV24-1, the J gene TRBJ2-1, with 7 bases lining up with TRBD2. V dropped 6 bases and J dropped 1; count of bases not matched to a gene: 2. Germline assignment: CDR1 KGHDR and CDR2 SFDVKD. There are 14 residues in the CDR3. The CDR3 nucleotides read TGTGCCACCAGTAACGGGAGGTCCTACAATGAGCAGTTCTTC. It translates to CATSNGRSYNEQFF.

The table lists this clonotype with a few counts. V gene TRBV6-1 combines with J gene TRBJ2-1; D might be TRBD2 (5 bases). This CDR3 contains 17 residues. Germline CDR1 MNHNS, CDR2 SASEGT. Between the trimmed V and J ends, which lost 5 bases and 15 bases, there was a span of 32 bases. The CDR3 sequence is CASSPWRRATEPKEGFF. Here the CDR3 DNA reads TGTGCCAGCAGTCCCTGGAGGCGTGCGACGGAACCAAAAGAAGGGTTCTTC.

V is TRBV4-3 and J is TRBJ1-2; a weak D match, TRBD1 (5 bases). This CDR3 has 15 amino acids. CDR1 is LGHNA and CDR2 is YSLEER in the germline V gene. V was clipped by 5 bases and J by 5 bases, with 18 bases between them. The CDR3 DNA sequence: TGCGCCAGCAGCTCCAATTCGGGGGGGGAGTATGGCTACACCTTC. Translated, it gives CASSSNSGGEYGYTF.

V gene TRBV7-2 combines with J gene TRBJ2-7; D call uncertain. CDR1 and CDR2 from the germline V gene are SGHTA and FQGNSA. The CDR3 length is 11 residues. V was shortened by 11 bases and J by 7 bases, with 15 bases between the two germline ends. CDR3 residues: CASGNLGEQYF. The CDR3 coding sequence is TGTGCCTCCGGCAACCTTGGGGAGCAGTACTTC.

The table lists this clonotype with many counts. This chain joins TRBV7-9 and TRBJ1-2, with D possibly matching TRBD1 (6 bases). The CDR3 is 15 residues long. Deletions cut 7 bases from V and 5 bases from J, with 20 bases between. CDR1 is SEHNR, CDR2 FQNEAQ, per germline (reference sequence). DNA for the CDR3: TGTGCCAGCATCTCATCGGGAGGGACACGATATGGCTACACCTTC. This gives the protein CASISSGGTRYGYTF.

This clonotype has just a few counts. J is TRBJ2-7 and V is TRBV11-2; 7 positions agree with TRBD2. The trim removed 2 bases at V and 4 bases at J, leaving 17 bases unmatched. This CDR3 has 18 amino acids. CDR1 and CDR2 (germline): SGHAT, FQNNGV. The CDR3 DNA is TGTGCCAGCAGCTTACCAGTCCGGGGCGGGAGTAATACGTACGAGCAGTACTTC. Translating gives CASSLPVRGGSNTYEQYF.

The chain joins TRBV2 to TRBJ2-1; D is unresolved. Germline V gene sequence: CDR1 SNHLY, CDR2 FYNNEI. CDR3 length: 12 residues. Deletions cut 8 bases from V and 5 bases from J, with 10 bases between. The DNA of the CDR3 is TGTGCCAGCGGAGAGGTCCACAATGAGCAGTTCTTC. Translation: CASGEVHNEQFF. Full variable domain (remainder filled in from reference TRBV2 and TRBJ2-1): EPEVTQTPSHQVTQMGQEVILRCVPISNHLYFYWYRQILGQKVEFLVSFYNNEISEKSEIFDDQFSVERPDGSNFTLKIRSTKLEDSAMYFCASGEVHNEQFFGPGTRLTVL.

The genes are TRBV19 and TRBJ2-2; D possibly corresponds to TRBD1 (6 bases). The CDR3 sequence is 15 residues long. Looked up from germline, CDR1 is LNHDA and CDR2 is SQIVND (reference sequence). Trimming removed 5 bases at V and 3 bases at J, with 13 bases between. The CDR3 is CASSEYRADTGELFF. CDR3 DNA: TGTGCCAGTAGTGAATACAGGGCCGACACCGGGGAGCTGTTTTTT.

This clonotype was seen a handful of times. The V and J genes are TRBV28 and TRBJ1-5; D unclear. Trimming removed 8 bases at V and 7 bases at J, with 15 bases between. The germline CDR1 and CDR2 sequences are MDHEN and SYDVKM. The CDR3 is 13 residues long. The CDR3 is CASDPGKRQPQHF. CDR3 in DNA: TGTGCCAGCGACCCCGGGAAGAGGCAGCCCCAGCATTTT.

This clonotype has a handful of counts. This chain links TRBV6-5 with TRBJ2-1; no reliable D call. The germline CDR1 and CDR2 sequences are MNHEY and SVGAGI. The CDR3 covers 15 residues. Trimming removed 0 bases from V and 0 bases from J, with 6 bases in between. CDR3 in amino acids: CASSYSASSYNEQFF. CDR3 in DNA: TGTGCCAGCAGTTACTCTGCAAGCTCCTACAATGAGCAGTTCTTC.

This chain links TRBV10-1 with TRBJ2-3; 12 bases are a match to TRBD2. Looked up from germline, CDR1 is WNHNN and CDR2 is SYGVQD (reference sequence). Losses at the gene ends were 2 bases for V and 4 bases for J; bases not matched to a gene: 10. The CDR3 covers 18 residues. The CDR3 is CASSELAGGTLTPDTQYF. Written as DNA, the CDR3 is TGCGCCAGCAGTGAGCTAGCGGGAGGGACTCTAACCCCAGATACGCAGTATTTT.

This chain links TRBV27 with TRBJ2-7; weak D call: TRBD2 (6 bases). Germline CDR1 is MNHEY and CDR2 is SMNVEV (reference sequence). Trimming took off 10 bases at V and 3 bases at J, with 16 bases between the two ends. CDR3 size: 13 residues. CDR3 in amino acids: CATSWQGGYEQYF. The CDR3 region has the DNA TGTGCCACCTCTTGGCAGGGAGGCTACGAGCAGTACTTC.

This chain uses TRBV7-9 with TRBJ2-5; no clear D gene. In germline, CDR1 is SEHNR, CDR2 FQNEAQ (reference sequence). Trimming shortened V by 1 base and J by 5 bases, and 11 bases separated the two germline ends. The CDR3 is made up of 14 amino acids. The CDR3, as DNA: TGTGCCAGCAGCTTAGAGGCCAAAATGGAGACCCAGTACTTC. Protein sequence: CASSLEAKMETQYF.

In its sample, this clonotype was seen many times. The chain is built from TRBV24-1 and TRBJ2-3; the D gene is possibly TRBD1 (6 bases). This CDR3 contains 15 residues. V lost 7 bases to trimming and J lost 3 bases, with 16 bases between them. The germline CDR1 and CDR2 sequences are KGHDR and SFDVKD. Here the CDR3 reads CATSTGTSATDTQYF. The CDR3 DNA is TGTGCCACCAGCACCGGGACATCGGCGACAGATACGCAGTATTTT.

This clonotype was counted between two and nine times. The chain recombines TRBV12-3 or TRBV12-4 with TRBJ2-1; weak D call: TRBD2 (7 bases). V lost 8 bases, J lost 12 bases, and 17 bases lay in between. The CDR3 consists of 12 residues. The CDR3 coding sequence is TGTGCCAGCGGCGGGAGCCTACAGGGGCAGTTCTTC. Amino acids: CASGGSLQGQFF.